This TCR beta chain derives from a study of response to subunit inactivated influenza vaccine. The germline gives CDR1 MNHNS, CDR2 SASEGT. This CDR3 comprises 12 residues. V was cut by 3 bases and J by 3 bases, with 5 bases left in between. MiXCR, run by TCRdb on the RT-PCR reads, gives a single entry per CDR3 protein. Seen here are almost 600,000 distinct CDR3 sequences, around 15% observed once, and the top ten hold 11%. This clonotype appeared many times. Its antigen is not identified. The study, taken as a whole, reports: Authors suggested each seasonal influenza vaccination recruits few new T cells.

The sequences come from PBMCs from blood, collected 11 to 12 days after vaccination. This sequence was found in a man aged 45-65 years who received an inactivated influenza vaccine. The chain has TRBV6-1 and TRBJ1-2; D is undetermined. The CDR3 loop is CASSDGYYGYTF. DNA for the CDR3: TGTGCCAGCAGTGATGGGTACTATGGCTACACCTTC.